Listed below are T cell receptor beta chains from one sample, sequenced in a study of T cells in Graves' hyperthyroidism and ophthalmopathy. MiXCR was run by TCRdb on the multiplex PCR reads, yielding one entry per CDR3 protein. The sample contains about 350,000 distinct CDR3 sequences, 15% to 20% of which appear only once. The sample was blood. Receptors originate from a woman aged 40 to 49 with Graves' ophthalmopathy. Each CDR3 is given without its conserved first and last residue. D genes are given only for firm matches. Clone sizes are given selectively: once, few, many, or a class where the clone is expanded.

TRBV27	-	TRBJ2-7	many	ASSITTGYEQY
TRBV20-1	-	TRBJ1-2	many	SASGYNYGYT
TRBV28	TRBD1	TRBJ2-7	-	ASSYSLSGRDRVGEQY
TRBV28	-	TRBJ1-2	many	ASSPDSYGYT
TRBV9	TRBD2	TRBJ2-7	many	ASSVSGLARDEQY
TRBV7-8	TRBD1	TRBJ1-6	-	ASSLGDSNYNSPLH
TRBV5-6	TRBD2	TRBJ2-7	many	ASSSAGLAGVEQY
TRBV4-3	TRBD1	TRBJ1-3	few	ASSQVSTGQVSGNTIY
TRBV28	-	TRBJ2-7	many	ASRSLGARGSYEQY
TRBV6-1	-	TRBJ1-5	-	ASSKLFDQPQH
TRBV6-5	TRBD1	TRBJ1-5	many	ASSRDRASNQPQH
TRBV20-1	-	TRBJ1-2	many	SARAGLGYT
TRBV28	TRBD1	TRBJ1-2	many	ASSPTTGGASNGYT
TRBV5-1	TRBD2	TRBJ2-5	few	ASSFPLAGDGKTQY
TRBV30	-	TRBJ1-2	few	AWSGTGLNYGYT